Listed here are 8 T cell receptor beta chains from one sample, sequenced in a study of cytomegalovirus exposure and HLA in healthy donors. 13 Jbeta primers and 60 Vbeta primers were used for the PCR. The protocol was immunoSEQ multiplex PCR, while the TCRdb copy is restricted to in-frame clones and leaves out a portion. The sample has more than 90,000 clones; 78% are singletons. The source material was PBMCs. The receptors were gathered from a woman aged 35 to 49 in good health and CMV-seropositive.

J is TRBJ1-5 and V is TRBV11-3; 7 bases align to TRBD1. CDR1 is SGHNT and CDR2 is YENEEA in the germline V gene. The J segment lost 9 bases and the V segment lost 5 bases, leaving 7 bases of the junction unmatched. The CDR3 length is 13 residues. DNA of the CDR3: TGTGCCAGCAGCCGCAGGGGGTTGAGGCCCCAGCATTTT. Its protein is CASSRRGLRPQHF.

The rearrangement links TRBV5-1 to TRBJ2-5; D gene ambiguous. Trimming removed 4 bases at V and 2 bases at J, with 9 bases between. Per the germline V gene, CDR1 is SGHRS and CDR2 is YFSETQ. The CDR3 totals 13 residues. DNA of the CDR3: TGCGCCAGCAGCATCTCCCGGCAAGAGACCCAGTACTTC. Its protein is CASSISRQETQYF.

The V and J genes are TRBV19 and TRBJ1-2; TRBD1 might be the D (5 bases). The V gene lost 6 bases and the J gene lost 4 bases, with 12 bases spanning the gap. The CDR3 runs to 13 residues. Germline CDR1 is LNHDA and CDR2 is SQIVND (reference sequence). Here the CDR3 DNA reads TGTGCCAGTAGCAAGACAGTATCCTATGGCTACACCTTC. Translation gives CASSKTVSYGYTF.

This clone has just a few counts. The gene calls are TRBV25-1 and TRBJ2-7; 7 bases fit TRBD1. The CDR3 length is 15 residues. Germline V CDR1 and CDR2: MGHDK, SYGVNS. V lost 6 bases, J lost 0 bases, and 8 bases stayed unmatched. The DNA for the CDR3 is TGTGCCAGCAGCAAAGACAGGGAGCCCTCCTACGAGCAGTACTTC. This translates into CASSKDREPSYEQYF.

J is TRBJ2-1 and V is TRBV28, with 10 bases that match TRBD1. The J segment lost 6 bases and the V segment lost 4 bases, leaving 6 bases of the junction unmatched. The CDR3 is 15 amino acids. Germline-derived CDR1 and CDR2 are MDHEN and SYDVKM. As DNA, the CDR3 is TGTGCCAGCAGTTCGGACAGGGGGTTTTCCAATGAGCAGTTCTTC. It encodes CASSSDRGFSNEQFF.

The chain uses TRBV10-1 and TRBJ1-1; D is undetermined. Trimming removed 1 base at V and 3 bases at J, with 6 bases between. CDR3 size: 13 residues. Germline V CDR1 and CDR2: WNHNN, SYGVQD (reference sequence). In nucleotides, the CDR3 is TGCGCCAGCAGTGAGTTGGCTGACACTGAAGCTTTCTTT. Its translation: CASSELADTEAFF.

The chain uses TRBV7-3 and TRBJ2-2; perhaps TRBD2 as D (6 bases). The CDR3 extends over 15 amino acids. Germline assignment: CDR1 SGHTA and CDR2 FQGTGA. The germline V and J ends were trimmed by 1 base and 7 bases, with 13 bases remaining between them. The CDR3 reads CASSLIGEEGGELFF. CDR3 DNA: TGTGCCAGCAGCTTAATCGGGGAGGAGGGCGGGGAGCTGTTTTTT. Using reference TRBV7-3 and TRBJ2-2 for the parts outside the CDR3, the full variable domain is GAGVSQTPSNKVTEKGKYVELRCDPISGHTALYWYRQSLGQGPEFLIYFQGTGAADDSGLPNDRFFAVRPEGSVSTLKIQRTERGDSAVYLCASSLIGEEGGELFFGEGSRLTVL.

The rearrangement links TRBV10-2 to TRBJ2-7, with 9 nucleotides matching TRBD1. CDR1 and CDR2 from the germline V gene are WSHSY and SAAADI. V lost 4 bases and J lost 6; bases outside the gene matches: 4. The CDR3 runs 13 residues. The CDR3 nucleotides read TGCGCCAGCAGTGGGACAGGGGACTCCGAGCAGTACTTC. Its protein is CASSGTGDSEQYF.